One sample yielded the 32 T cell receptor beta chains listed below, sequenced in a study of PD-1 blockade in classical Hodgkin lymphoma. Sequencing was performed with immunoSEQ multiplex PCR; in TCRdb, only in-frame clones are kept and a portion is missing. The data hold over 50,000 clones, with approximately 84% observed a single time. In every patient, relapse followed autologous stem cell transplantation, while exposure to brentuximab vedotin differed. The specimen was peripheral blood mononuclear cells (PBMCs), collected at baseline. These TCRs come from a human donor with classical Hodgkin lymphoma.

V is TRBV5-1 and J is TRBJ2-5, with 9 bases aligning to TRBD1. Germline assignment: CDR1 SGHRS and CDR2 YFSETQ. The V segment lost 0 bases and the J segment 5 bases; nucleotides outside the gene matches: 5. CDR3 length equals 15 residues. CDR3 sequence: CASSLAGQGSETQYF. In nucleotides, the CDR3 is TGCGCCAGCAGCTTGGCTGGACAGGGGTCGGAGACCCAGTACTTC. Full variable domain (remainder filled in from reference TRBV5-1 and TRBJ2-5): KAGVTQTPRYLIKTRGQQVTLSCSPISGHRSVSWYQQTPGQGLQFLFEYFSETQRNKGNFPGRFSGRQFSNSRSEMNVSTLELGDSALYLCASSLAGQGSETQYFGPGTRLLVL.

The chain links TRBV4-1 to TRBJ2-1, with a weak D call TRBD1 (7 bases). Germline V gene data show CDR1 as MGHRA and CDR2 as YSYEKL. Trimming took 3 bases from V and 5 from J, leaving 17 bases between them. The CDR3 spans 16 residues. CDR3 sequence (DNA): TGCGCCAGCAGCCACGGGGGAACAGGGGTAAACAATGAGCAGTTCTTC. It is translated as CASSHGGTGVNNEQFF.

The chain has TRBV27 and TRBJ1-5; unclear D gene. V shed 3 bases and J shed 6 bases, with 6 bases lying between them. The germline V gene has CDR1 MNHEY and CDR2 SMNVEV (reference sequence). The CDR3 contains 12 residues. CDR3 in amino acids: CASSFRGQPQHF. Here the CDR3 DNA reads TGTGCCAGCAGTTTTCGCGGTCAGCCCCAGCATTTT.

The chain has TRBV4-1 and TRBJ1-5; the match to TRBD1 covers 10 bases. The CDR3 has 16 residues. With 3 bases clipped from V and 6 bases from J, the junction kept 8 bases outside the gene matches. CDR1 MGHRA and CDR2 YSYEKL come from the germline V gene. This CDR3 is CASSHPRDRGRQPQHF. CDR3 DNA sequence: TGCGCCAGCAGCCACCCCCGGGACAGGGGACGTCAGCCCCAGCATTTT.

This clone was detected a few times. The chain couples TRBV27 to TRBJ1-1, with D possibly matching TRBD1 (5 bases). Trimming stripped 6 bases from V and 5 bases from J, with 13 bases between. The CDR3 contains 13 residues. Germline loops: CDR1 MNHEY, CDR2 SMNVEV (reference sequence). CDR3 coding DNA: TGTGCCAGCAGCGTAGGGGAGTGGACTGAAGCTTTCTTT. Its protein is CASSVGEWTEAFF.

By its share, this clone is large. The CDR3 bases are TGTGCCAGCAGCTTGGATGGCCTAGCGGGAGTGACGGGCACCGGGGAGCTGTTTTTT. This translates into CASSLDGLAGVTGTGELFF. This chain uses TRBV5-6 with TRBJ2-2; 10 nucleotides match TRBD2. Trimming removed 0 bases from V and 4 bases from J; junction bases left unmatched: 12. The CDR3 totals 19 residues. The germline V gene encodes CDR1 SGHDT and CDR2 YYEEEE. The full variable domain, rest sourced from reference TRBV5-6 and TRBJ2-2, is DAGVTQSPTHLIKTRGQQVTLRCSPKSGHDTVSWYQQALGQGPQFIFQYYEEEERQRGNFPDRFSGHQFPNYSSELNVNALLLGDSALYLCASSLDGLAGVTGTGELFFGEGSRLTVL.

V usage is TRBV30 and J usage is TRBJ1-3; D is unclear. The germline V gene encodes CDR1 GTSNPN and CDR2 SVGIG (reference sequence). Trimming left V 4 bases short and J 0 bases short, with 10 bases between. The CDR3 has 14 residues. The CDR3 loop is CAWNRLASGNTIYF. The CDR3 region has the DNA TGTGCCTGGAACCGACTGGCCTCTGGAAACACCATATATTTT.

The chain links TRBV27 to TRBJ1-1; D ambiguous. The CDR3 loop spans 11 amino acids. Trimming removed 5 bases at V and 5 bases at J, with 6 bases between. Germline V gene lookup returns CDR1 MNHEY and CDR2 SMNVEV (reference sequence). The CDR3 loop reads CASSMWTEAFF. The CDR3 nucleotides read TGTGCCAGCAGTATGTGGACTGAAGCTTTCTTT.

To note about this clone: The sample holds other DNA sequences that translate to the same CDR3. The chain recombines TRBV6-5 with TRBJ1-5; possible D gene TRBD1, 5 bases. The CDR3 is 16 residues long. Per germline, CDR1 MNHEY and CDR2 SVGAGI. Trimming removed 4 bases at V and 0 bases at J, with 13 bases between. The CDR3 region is CASSSPGGYSNQPQHF. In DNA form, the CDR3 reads TGTGCCAGCAGTTCCCCCGGGGGGTATAGCAATCAGCCCCAGCATTTT.

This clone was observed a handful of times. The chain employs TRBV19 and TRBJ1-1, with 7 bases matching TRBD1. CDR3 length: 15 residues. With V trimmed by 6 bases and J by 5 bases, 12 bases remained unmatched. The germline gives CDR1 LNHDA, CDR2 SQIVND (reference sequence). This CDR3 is CASRLSRGSRTEAFF. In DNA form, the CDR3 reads TGTGCCAGTAGATTGAGCAGGGGGAGTAGGACTGAAGCTTTCTTT.

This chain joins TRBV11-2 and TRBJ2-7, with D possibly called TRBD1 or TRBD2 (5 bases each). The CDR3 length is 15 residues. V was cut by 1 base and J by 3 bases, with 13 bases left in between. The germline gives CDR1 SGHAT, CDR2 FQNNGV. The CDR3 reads CASSLGRDPSYEQYV. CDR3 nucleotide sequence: TGTGCCAGCAGCTTAGGAAGGGACCCAAGCTACGAGCAGTACGTC.

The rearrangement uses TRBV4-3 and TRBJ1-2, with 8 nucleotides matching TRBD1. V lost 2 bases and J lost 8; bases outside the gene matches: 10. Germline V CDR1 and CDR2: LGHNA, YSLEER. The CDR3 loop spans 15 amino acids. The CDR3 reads CASSQLGPGQVGYTF. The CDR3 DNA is TGCGCCAGCAGCCAACTTGGCCCGGGACAGGTGGGCTACACCTTC.

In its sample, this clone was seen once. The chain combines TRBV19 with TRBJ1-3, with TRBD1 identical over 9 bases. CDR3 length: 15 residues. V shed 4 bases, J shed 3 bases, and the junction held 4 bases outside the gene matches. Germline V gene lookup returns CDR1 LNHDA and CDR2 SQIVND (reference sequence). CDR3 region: CASSRTGGIGNTIYF. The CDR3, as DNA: TGTGCCAGTAGTAGAACAGGGGGCATTGGAAACACCATATATTTT.

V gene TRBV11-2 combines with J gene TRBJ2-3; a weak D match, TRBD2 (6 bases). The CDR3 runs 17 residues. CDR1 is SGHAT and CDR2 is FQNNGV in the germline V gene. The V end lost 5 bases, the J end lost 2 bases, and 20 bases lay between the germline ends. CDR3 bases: TGTGCCAGCAGCCTCAGTGCGGGACCTCGGTCCACAGATACGCAGTATTTT. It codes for CASSLSAGPRSTDTQYF. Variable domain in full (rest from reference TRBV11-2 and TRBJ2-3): EAGVAQSPRYKIIEKRQSVAFWCNPISGHATLYWYQQILGQGPKLLIQFQNNGVVDDSQLPKDRFSAERLKGVDSTLKIQPAKLEDSAVYLCASSLSAGPRSTDTQYFGPGTRLTVL.

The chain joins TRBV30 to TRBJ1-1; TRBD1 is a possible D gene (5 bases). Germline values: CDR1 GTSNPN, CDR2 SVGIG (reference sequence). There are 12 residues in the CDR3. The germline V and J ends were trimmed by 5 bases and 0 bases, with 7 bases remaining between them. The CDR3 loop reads CAWQGLNTEAFF. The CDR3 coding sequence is TGTGCCTGGCAGGGATTGAACACTGAAGCTTTCTTT.

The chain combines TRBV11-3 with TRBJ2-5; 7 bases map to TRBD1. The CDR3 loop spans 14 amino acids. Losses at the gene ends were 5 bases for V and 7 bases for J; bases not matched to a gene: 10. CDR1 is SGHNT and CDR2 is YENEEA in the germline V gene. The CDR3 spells CASSLRQGDRTQYF. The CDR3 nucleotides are TGTGCCAGCAGCCTCCGACAGGGCGACCGGACCCAGTACTTC.

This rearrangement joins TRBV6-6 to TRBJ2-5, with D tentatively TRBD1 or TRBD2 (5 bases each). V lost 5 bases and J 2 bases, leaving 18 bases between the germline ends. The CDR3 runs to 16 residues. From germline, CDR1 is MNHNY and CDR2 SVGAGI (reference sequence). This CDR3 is CASSPGARPPQETQYF. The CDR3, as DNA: TGTGCCAGCAGTCCCGGGGCCCGACCTCCACAAGAGACCCAGTACTTC.

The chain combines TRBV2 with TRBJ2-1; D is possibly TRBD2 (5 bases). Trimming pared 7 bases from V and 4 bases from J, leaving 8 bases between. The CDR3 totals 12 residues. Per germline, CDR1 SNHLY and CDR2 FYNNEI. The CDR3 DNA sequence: TGTGCCAGCACCGGACTTTACAATGAGCAGTTCTTC. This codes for CASTGLYNEQFF.

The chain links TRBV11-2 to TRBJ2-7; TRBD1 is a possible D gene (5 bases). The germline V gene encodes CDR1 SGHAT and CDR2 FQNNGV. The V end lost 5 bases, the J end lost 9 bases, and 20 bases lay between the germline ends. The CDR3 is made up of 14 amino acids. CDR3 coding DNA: TGTGCCAGCAGCGTTTCGGCAGGGCCGGCGCGGCAGTACGTC. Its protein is CASSVSAGPARQYV.

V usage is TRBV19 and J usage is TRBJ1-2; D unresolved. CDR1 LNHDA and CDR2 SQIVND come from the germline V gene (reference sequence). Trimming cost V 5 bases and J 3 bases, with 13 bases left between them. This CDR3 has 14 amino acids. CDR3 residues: CASSQVPQDYGYTF. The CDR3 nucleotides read TGTGCCAGTAGTCAGGTACCCCAGGACTATGGCTACACCTTC.

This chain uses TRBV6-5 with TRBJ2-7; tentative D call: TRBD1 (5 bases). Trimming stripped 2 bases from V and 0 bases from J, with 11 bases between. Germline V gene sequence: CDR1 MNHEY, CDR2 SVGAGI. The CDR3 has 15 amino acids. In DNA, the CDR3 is TGTGCCAGCAGTTACCTTGCAGGGAACTCCTACGAGCAGTACTTC. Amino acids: CASSYLAGNSYEQYF.

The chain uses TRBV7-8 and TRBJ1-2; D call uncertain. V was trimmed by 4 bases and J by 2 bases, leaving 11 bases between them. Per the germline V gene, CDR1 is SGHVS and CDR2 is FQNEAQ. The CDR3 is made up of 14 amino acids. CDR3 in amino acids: CASSYPIWNYGYTF. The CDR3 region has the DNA TGTGCCAGCAGCTACCCGATATGGAACTATGGCTACACCTTC.

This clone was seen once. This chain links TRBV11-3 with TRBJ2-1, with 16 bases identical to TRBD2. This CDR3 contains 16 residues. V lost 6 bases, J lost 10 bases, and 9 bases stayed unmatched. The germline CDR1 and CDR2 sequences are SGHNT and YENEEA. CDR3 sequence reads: CASSGGLAGGTGEQFF. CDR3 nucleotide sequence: TGTGCCAGCAGTGGGGGACTAGCGGGAGGGACCGGCGAGCAGTTCTTC.

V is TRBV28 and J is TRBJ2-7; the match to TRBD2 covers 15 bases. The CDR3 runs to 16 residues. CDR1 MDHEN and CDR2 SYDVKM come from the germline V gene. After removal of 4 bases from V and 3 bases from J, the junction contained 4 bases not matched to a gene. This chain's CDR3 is CASSSMGLAGGYEQYF. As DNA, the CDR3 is TGTGCCAGCAGTTCAATGGGACTAGCGGGGGGCTACGAGCAGTACTTC. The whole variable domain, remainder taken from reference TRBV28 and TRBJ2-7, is DVKVTQSSRYLVKRTGEKVFLECVQDMDHENMFWYRQDPGLGLRLIYFSYDVKMKEKGDIPEGYSVSREKKERFSLILESASTNQTSMYLCASSSMGLAGGYEQYFGPGTRLTVT.

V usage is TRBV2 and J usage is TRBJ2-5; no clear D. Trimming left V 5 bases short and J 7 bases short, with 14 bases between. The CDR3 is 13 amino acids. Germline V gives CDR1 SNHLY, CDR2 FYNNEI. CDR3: CASSQGPGGTQYF. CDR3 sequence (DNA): TGTGCCAGCAGTCAAGGCCCCGGCGGGACCCAGTACTTC.

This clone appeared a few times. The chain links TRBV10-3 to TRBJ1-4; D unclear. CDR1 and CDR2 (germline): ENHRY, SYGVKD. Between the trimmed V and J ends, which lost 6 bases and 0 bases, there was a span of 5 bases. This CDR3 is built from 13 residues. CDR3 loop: CAIRRSTNEKLFF. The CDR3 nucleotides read TGTGCCATCAGAAGATCAACTAATGAAAAACTGTTTTTT.

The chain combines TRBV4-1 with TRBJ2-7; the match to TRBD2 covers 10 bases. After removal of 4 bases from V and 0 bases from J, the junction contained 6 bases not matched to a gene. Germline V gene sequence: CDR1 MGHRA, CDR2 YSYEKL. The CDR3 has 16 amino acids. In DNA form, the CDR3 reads TGCGCCAGCAGCCGCCTGGGACTAGCGAGCTCCTACGAGCAGTACTTC. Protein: CASSRLGLASSYEQYF.

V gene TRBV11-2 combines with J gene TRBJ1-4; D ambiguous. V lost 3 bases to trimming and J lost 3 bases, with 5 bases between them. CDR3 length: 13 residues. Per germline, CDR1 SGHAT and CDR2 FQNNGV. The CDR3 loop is CASSLVPNEKLFF. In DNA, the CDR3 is TGTGCCAGCAGCTTGGTGCCTAATGAAAAACTGTTTTTT.

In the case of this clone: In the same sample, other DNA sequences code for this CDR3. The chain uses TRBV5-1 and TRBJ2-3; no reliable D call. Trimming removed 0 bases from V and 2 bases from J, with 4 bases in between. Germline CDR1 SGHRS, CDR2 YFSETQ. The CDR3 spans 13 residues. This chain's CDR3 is CASSLATTDTQYF. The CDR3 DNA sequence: TGCGCCAGCAGCTTGGCCACCACAGATACGCAGTATTTT.

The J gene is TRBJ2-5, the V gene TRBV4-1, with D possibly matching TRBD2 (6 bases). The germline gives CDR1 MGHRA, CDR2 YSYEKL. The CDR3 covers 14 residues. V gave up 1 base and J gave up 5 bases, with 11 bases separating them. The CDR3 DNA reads TGCGCCAGCAGCCAAGGGGAGGTGAGGGAGACCCAGTACTTC. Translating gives CASSQGEVRETQYF.

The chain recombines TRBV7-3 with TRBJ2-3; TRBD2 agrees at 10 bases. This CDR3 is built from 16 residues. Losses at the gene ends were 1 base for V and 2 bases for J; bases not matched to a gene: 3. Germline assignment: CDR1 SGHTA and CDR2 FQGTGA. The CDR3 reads CASSLRLAGSTDTQYF. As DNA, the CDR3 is TGTGCCAGCAGCTTAAGACTAGCGGGTTCCACAGATACGCAGTATTTT.

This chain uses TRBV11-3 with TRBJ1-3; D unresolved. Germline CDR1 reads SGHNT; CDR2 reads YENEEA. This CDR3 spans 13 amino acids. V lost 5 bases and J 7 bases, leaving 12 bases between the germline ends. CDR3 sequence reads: CASSPLVSNTIYF. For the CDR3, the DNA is TGTGCCAGCAGCCCCCTAGTCTCTAACACCATATATTTT.